Shown below are 31 T cell receptor beta chains from a single sample sequenced in a study of blood T cell repertoires in COVID-19. The data were produced by immunoSEQ multiplex PCR, yet TCRdb's version contains in-frame clones alone and is incomplete. Among 55,000 to 75,000 clones, roughly 77% were seen once, and the ten largest hold 9.2%. The sample taken for sequencing was peripheral blood. The origin of the receptors is a human donor in a cohort sampled during active COVID-19.

The V gene is TRBV2, the J gene TRBJ2-3; 8 bases map to TRBD2. Germline CDR1 is SNHLY and CDR2 is FYNNEI. There are 16 residues in the CDR3. V dropped 4 bases and J dropped 1; count of bases not matched to a gene: 7. Here the CDR3 DNA reads TGTGCCAGCAGTGCAGGAGCGGGAGTTCGCACAGATACGCAGTATTTT. It translates to CASSAGAGVRTDTQYF.

The rearrangement links TRBV6-2 or TRBV6-3 to TRBJ2-1, with 10 bases lining up with TRBD2. This CDR3 has 18 residues. CDR1 MNHEY and CDR2 SVGEGT come from the germline V gene. J gave up 3 bases and V 2 bases, and 10 bases lay outside the gene matches. For the CDR3, the DNA is TGTGCCAGCAGTTACGGGATATCCGGGACTAGCGTCTACAATGAGCAGTTCTTC. Its translation: CASSYGISGTSVYNEQFF.

This clone was seen only a few times. This rearrangement joins TRBV6-5 to TRBJ1-1; 10 nucleotides match TRBD1. The CDR3 contains 13 residues. Unmatched junction bases numbered 6, after V lost 6 bases and J lost 8 bases. CDR1 and CDR2 (germline): MNHEY, SVGAGI. CDR3 protein: CASRSGTGVEAFF. CDR3 sequence (DNA): TGTGCCAGCAGATCCGGGACAGGGGTGGAAGCTTTCTTT.

V gene TRBV5-1 combines with J gene TRBJ2-7; 9 bases fit TRBD1. V was clipped by 4 bases and J by 5 bases; unmatched bases: 10. The CDR3 totals 15 residues. Germline V gene sequence: CDR1 SGHRS, CDR2 YFSETQ. DNA of the CDR3: TGCGCCAGCAGCGCCCCGGGACAGGGAGTAAACGAGCAGTACTTC. Translated, it gives CASSAPGQGVNEQYF.

The chain combines TRBV19 with TRBJ1-4; 8 nucleotides align to TRBD1. With 4 bases clipped from V and 1 base from J, the junction kept 5 bases outside the gene matches. Germline CDR1 LNHDA, CDR2 SQIVND (reference sequence). CDR3 length: 16 amino acids. The CDR3 sequence is CASSRQGRLTNEKLFF. The CDR3 bases are TGTGCCAGTAGTAGACAGGGGAGACTAACTAATGAAAAACTGTTTTTT.

This sequence joins TRBV7-2 and TRBJ2-2; 8 positions match TRBD2. V lost 2 bases and J lost 7; bases outside the gene matches: 9. The CDR3 spans 16 residues. The germline V gene has CDR1 SGHTA and CDR2 FQGNSA. The CDR3 bases are TGTGCCAGCAGCTTAACGGGAGGGCCCAGAAACGGGGAGCTGTTTTTT. It codes for CASSLTGGPRNGELFF.

This chain connects TRBV7-2 to TRBJ2-1, with TRBD2 as a possible D gene (5 bases). Between the trimmed V and J ends, which lost 5 bases and 6 bases, there was a span of 14 bases. CDR1 and CDR2 (germline): SGHTA, FQGNSA. This CDR3 has 14 amino acids. CDR3 in amino acids: CASSPADYSNEQFF. The DNA for the CDR3 is TGTGCCAGCAGCCCAGCCGACTACTCCAATGAGCAGTTCTTC.

The chain recombines TRBV3-1 (or the pseudogene TRBV3-2) with TRBJ1-1; D gene uncertain. This CDR3 is 14 amino acids long. V gave up 0 bases and J gave up 11 bases, with 16 bases separating them. CDR1 and CDR2 (germline): LGHDT, YNNKEL (reference sequence). For the CDR3, the DNA is TGTGCCAGCAGCCAAGATATCACAGCCTTTGAGGCTTTCTTT. Encoded protein: CASSQDITAFEAFF.

This clone was picked up one time. The chain recombines TRBV23-1 with TRBJ1-5; 7 nucleotides match TRBD1. TRBV23-1 is an ORF, and what it does is uncertain. The CDR3 extends over 13 amino acids. Germline trimming cut 10 bases from V and 5 bases from J; bases unmatched to any gene: 8. CDR3 residues: CATIDREDQPQHF. In DNA form, the CDR3 reads TGCGCCACCATTGACAGGGAGGATCAGCCCCAGCATTTT.

V usage is TRBV28 and J usage is TRBJ2-5; the match to TRBD2 covers 9 bases. The CDR3 spans 14 residues. CDR1 is MDHEN, CDR2 SYDVKM, per germline. Losses at the gene ends were 5 bases for V and 5 bases for J; bases not matched to a gene: 6. This CDR3 reads CASSHSGSVETQYF. CDR3 nucleotides: TGTGCCAGCAGTCATAGCGGGAGTGTGGAGACCCAGTACTTC.

The gene calls are TRBV4-3 and TRBJ2-2; D perhaps matches TRBD2 (5 bases). The V and J ends lost 0 bases and 4 bases respectively, with 9 bases between them. CDR1 is LGHNA and CDR2 is YSLEER in the germline V gene. The CDR3 runs to 15 residues. CDR3 bases: TGCGCCAGCAGCCAAGAGGCCGCGGGCACCGGGGAGCTGTTTTTT. Its protein is CASSQEAAGTGELFF.

This chain uses TRBV28 with TRBJ1-6, with 9 bases identical to TRBD1. Germline V gene lookup returns CDR1 MDHEN and CDR2 SYDVKM. Trimming cost V 5 bases and J 5 bases; bases outside gene matches: 4. The CDR3 runs 15 residues. Here the CDR3 DNA reads TGTGCCAGCAGTCGGACAGGGGTCAATAATTCACCCCTCCACTTT. Protein: CASSRTGVNNSPLHF.

V gene TRBV18 combines with J gene TRBJ2-1, with 7 bases lining up with TRBD2. The CDR3 is made up of 15 amino acids. Germline lookup yields CDR1 KGHSH and CDR2 LQKENI. Trimming took 3 bases from V and 8 from J; bases not matched to a gene: 10. The CDR3 reads CASSPANGAGDEQFF. The CDR3 DNA reads as TGTGCCAGCTCACCCGCGAACGGGGCGGGGGATGAGCAGTTCTTC.

This chain joins TRBV19 and TRBJ2-3; a weak D match, TRBD2 (5 bases). The CDR3 spans 13 residues. Germline V CDR1 and CDR2: LNHDA, SQIVND (reference sequence). V dropped 5 bases and J dropped 5 bases, with 11 bases sitting between them. As DNA, the CDR3 is TGTGCCAGTAGTGTGGGAGTTGGAGATACGCAGTATTTT. It encodes CASSVGVGDTQYF. Using reference TRBV19 and TRBJ2-3 for the parts outside the CDR3, the full variable domain is DGGITQSPKYLFRKEGQNVTLSCEQNLNHDAMYWYRQDPGQGLRLIYYSQIVNDFQKGDIAEGYSVSREKKESFPLTVTSAQKNPTAFYLCASSVGVGDTQYFGPGTRLTVL.

The rearrangement joins TRBV6-4 to TRBJ2-2, with D perhaps TRBD2 (6 bases). Germline V gene data show CDR1 as MRHNA and CDR2 as SNTAGT. This CDR3 has 13 amino acids. V was trimmed by 7 bases and J by 5 bases, leaving 11 bases between them. The CDR3 is CASKGTSTGELFF. The CDR3 region has the DNA TGTGCCAGCAAGGGGACTTCTACCGGGGAGCTGTTTTTT.

The rearrangement uses TRBV6-6 and TRBJ1-3; the D gene is possibly TRBD1 (5 bases). Germline loops: CDR1 MNHNY, CDR2 SVGAGI (reference sequence). The CDR3 sequence is 12 residues long. V was clipped by 8 bases and J by 4 bases, with 9 bases between them. This CDR3 is CASLGGGNTIYF. As DNA, the CDR3 is TGTGCCAGCCTGGGGGGGGGAAACACCATATATTTT.

The V call is TRBV11-2, the J call TRBJ2-5; 8 bases are shared with TRBD2. With V trimmed by 5 bases and J by 2 bases, 7 bases remained unmatched. Germline CDR1 reads SGHAT; CDR2 reads FQNNGV. The length of the CDR3 is 15 residues. The CDR3 DNA reads TGTGCCAGCAGCACGAGCGGGAGCTGGCAAGAGACCCAGTACTTC. Protein product: CASSTSGSWQETQYF. Using reference TRBV11-2 and TRBJ2-5 for the parts outside the CDR3, the full variable domain is EAGVAQSPRYKIIEKRQSVAFWCNPISGHATLYWYQQILGQGPKLLIQFQNNGVVDDSQLPKDRFSAERLKGVDSTLKIQPAKLEDSAVYLCASSTSGSWQETQYFGPGTRLLVL.

The J gene is TRBJ2-1, the V gene TRBV5-1; 10 bases are a match to TRBD2. The germline CDR1 and CDR2 sequences are SGHRS and YFSETQ. V was pared by 4 bases and J by 7 bases, with 17 bases of the junction left unmatched. The CDR3 spans 18 residues. CDR3 sequence (DNA): TGCGCCAGCAGCCCCGGGGTAGCGGGAGGATCCCGCTTTAATGAGCAGTTCTTC. Translation gives CASSPGVAGGSRFNEQFF.

The chain couples TRBV6-6 to TRBJ1-1, with a weak D call TRBD1 (5 bases). This CDR3 spans 12 amino acids. Germline loops: CDR1 MNHNY, CDR2 SVGAGI (reference sequence). V shed 0 bases and J shed 13 bases, with 12 bases lying between them. The CDR3 DNA sequence: TGTGCCAGCAGTTACTCGAAACGTGACAGTTTCTTT. It codes for CASSYSKRDSFF.

V and J are TRBV7-9 and TRBJ2-3; D remains ambiguous. Looked up from germline, CDR1 is SEHNR and CDR2 is FQNEAQ (reference sequence). Deletions cut 3 bases from V and 0 bases from J, with 7 bases between. CDR3 size: 14 residues. The CDR3 reads CASSLEPSTDTQYF. The CDR3, as DNA: TGTGCCAGCAGCTTGGAGCCTAGCACAGATACGCAGTATTTT. Looking up the rest from reference TRBV7-9 and TRBJ2-3 gives the full variable domain: DTGVSQNPRHKITKRGQNVTFRCDPISEHNRLYWYRQTLGQGPEFLTYFQNEAQLEKSRLLSDRFSAERPKGSFSTLEIQRTEQGDSAMYLCASSLEPSTDTQYFGPGTRLTVL.

The V and J genes are TRBV7-9 and TRBJ2-7; the D gene is possibly TRBD2 (6 bases). Trimming cost V 1 base and J 5 bases, with 18 bases left between them. The CDR3 totals 16 residues. The V gene's germline CDR1 is SEHNR and CDR2 FQNEAQ (reference sequence). Written as DNA, the CDR3 is TGTGCCAGCAGCTTAGGCCCCACGGGAGTCCCCGACGAGCAGTACTTC. Translation: CASSLGPTGVPDEQYF.

This chain joins TRBV5-4 and TRBJ2-7; the match to TRBD1 covers 9 bases. In germline, CDR1 is SGHNT, CDR2 YYREEE (reference sequence). Losses at the gene ends were 3 bases for V and 3 bases for J; bases not matched to a gene: 1. The CDR3 sequence is 13 residues long. CDR3 protein: CASSWDRDYEQYF. Written as DNA, the CDR3 is TGTGCCAGCAGCTGGGACAGGGACTACGAGCAGTACTTC.

This chain uses TRBV7-3 with TRBJ2-7; possibly TRBD2 for D (5 bases). This CDR3 is 13 amino acids long. The ends were cut back, 3 bases at V and 7 bases at J, with 13 bases in the middle. Germline assignment: CDR1 SGHTA and CDR2 FQGTGA. The CDR3 sequence: CASSLASSGEQYF. In nucleotides, the CDR3 is TGTGCCAGCAGCTTGGCCTCCTCGGGGGAGCAGTACTTC. Combining the CDR3 with reference TRBV7-3 and TRBJ2-7 gives the whole variable domain GAGVSQTPSNKVTEKGKYVELRCDPISGHTALYWYRQSLGQGPEFLIYFQGTGAADDSGLPNDRFFAVRPEGSVSTLKIQRTERGDSAVYLCASSLASSGEQYFGPGTRLTVT.

This clone was seen more than once but under ten times. In DNA, the CDR3 is TGTGCCAGCAGCTTAAGTGGCGGAGCCGAGCAGTACTTC. It codes for CASSLSGGAEQYF. The chain couples TRBV7-3 to TRBJ2-7, with D uncertain. CDR1 SGHTA and CDR2 FQGTGA come from the germline V gene. The germline V and J ends were trimmed by 1 base and 6 bases, with 10 bases remaining between them. This CDR3 comprises 13 residues.

The chain carries TRBV5-6 and TRBJ1-1; D call uncertain. Germline loops: CDR1 SGHDT, CDR2 YYEEEE. The CDR3 spans 13 residues. V was pared by 4 bases and J by 2 bases, with 9 bases between. CDR3 loop: CASSADDNTEAFF. Written as DNA, the CDR3 is TGTGCCAGCAGCGCGGATGATAACACTGAAGCTTTCTTT. The full variable domain, in which reference TRBV5-6 and TRBJ1-1 provide the parts outside the CDR3, is DAGVTQSPTHLIKTRGQQVTLRCSPKSGHDTVSWYQQALGQGPQFIFQYYEEEERQRGNFPDRFSGHQFPNYSSELNVNALLLGDSALYLCASSADDNTEAFFGQGTRLTVV.

The chain links TRBV2 to TRBJ1-1; no clear D gene. Trimming stripped 3 bases from V and 1 base from J, with 6 bases between. This CDR3 is 13 amino acids long. CDR1 is SNHLY, CDR2 FYNNEI, per germline. The CDR3 sequence is CASSDYRNTEAFF. The DNA for the CDR3 is TGTGCCAGCAGTGATTACAGGAACACTGAAGCTTTCTTT.

V is TRBV30 and J is TRBJ2-1; a possible D gene is TRBD1 (5 bases). There are 16 residues in the CDR3. The germline V gene encodes CDR1 GTSNPN and CDR2 SVGIG (reference sequence). The V end lost 5 bases, the J end lost 6 bases, and 23 bases lay between the germline ends. CDR3 sequence (DNA): TGTGCCTGGTGTGATGGGTGGGCAGGGCCGGGCAATGAGCAGTTCTTC. The encoded protein is CAWCDGWAGPGNEQFF.

The chain recombines TRBV10-2 with TRBJ2-3; D gene uncertain. The V end lost 8 bases, the J end lost 2 bases, and 17 bases lay between the germline ends. Per germline, CDR1 WSHSY and CDR2 SAAADI. CDR3 length: 15 amino acids. CDR3 DNA sequence: TGCGCCAGCGTTGACTCGATTTCAGCCACAGATACGCAGTATTTT. This translates into CASVDSISATDTQYF.

This chain connects TRBV28 to TRBJ1-3; D possibly corresponds to TRBD1 (6 bases). This CDR3 is built from 14 residues. Between the trimmed V and J ends, which lost 6 bases and 4 bases, there was a span of 13 bases. The V gene's germline CDR1 is MDHEN and CDR2 SYDVKM. CDR3: CASRTGSRGNTIYF. CDR3 nucleotides: TGTGCCAGCAGAACAGGGTCGAGAGGAAACACCATATATTTT.

This chain connects TRBV4-1 to TRBJ2-2; D not certain. The CDR3 contains 16 residues. Germline loops: CDR1 MGHRA, CDR2 YSYEKL. Trimming cost V 0 bases and J 3 bases, with 11 bases left between them. CDR3 amino acids: CASSQDREAYTGELFF. The CDR3 DNA reads TGCGCCAGCAGCCAAGATAGAGAGGCTTACACCGGGGAGCTGTTTTTT.

The genes are TRBV7-9 and TRBJ2-3; perhaps TRBD2 as D (6 bases). The CDR3 covers 16 residues. Trimming removed 0 bases from V and 5 bases from J, with 15 bases in between. The V gene's germline CDR1 is SEHNR and CDR2 FQNEAQ (reference sequence). CDR3 DNA: TGTGCCAGCAGCTTAGCTCCTAGGAGGGAGATAGATACGCAGTATTTT. Translated, it gives CASSLAPRREIDTQYF. The variable domain in full, with the rest retrieved from reference TRBV7-9 and TRBJ2-3, is DTGVSQNPRHKITKRGQNVTFRCDPISEHNRLYWYRQTLGQGPEFLTYFQNEAQLEKSRLLSDRFSAERPKGSFSTLEIQRTEQGDSAMYLCASSLAPRREIDTQYFGPGTRLTVL.